This T cell receptor (beta chain) emerged from a study of blood T cell repertoires in COVID-19. Study-level background: Sites in the United States, Italy and Spain provided acute and convalescent COVID-19 samples. T cells, B-cell-depleted T cells, or PBMCs provided the cDNA or gDNA that served as material.

Source study methods: Amplifying reference gene primers gave estimates of nucleated cell counts. Clones were read by immunoSEQ multiplex PCR, and TCRdb kept only the in-frame ones, dropping some. V, J and clone size are those of that table, while D and trimming were read from the DNA. Among some 150,000 clones listed, 85% to 90% were seen once. The sample holds one count of this clone. An end of the junction does not agree with germline; a read error may underlie this. Germline V lookup: CDR1 SSHAT, CDR2 FNYEAQ (reference sequence). CDR3 length equals 16 residues. Sample: peripheral blood. The rearrangement uses TRBV7-7 and TRBJ2-1, with 12 nucleotides matching TRBD2. The source is a woman older than 75 in a cohort sampled during active or convalescent COVID-19. DNA of the CDR3: TGTGCTAGCAGCTCGACTAGCGGGGGACACTACAATGAGCAGTTCTTC. This codes for CASSSTSGGHYNEQFF.